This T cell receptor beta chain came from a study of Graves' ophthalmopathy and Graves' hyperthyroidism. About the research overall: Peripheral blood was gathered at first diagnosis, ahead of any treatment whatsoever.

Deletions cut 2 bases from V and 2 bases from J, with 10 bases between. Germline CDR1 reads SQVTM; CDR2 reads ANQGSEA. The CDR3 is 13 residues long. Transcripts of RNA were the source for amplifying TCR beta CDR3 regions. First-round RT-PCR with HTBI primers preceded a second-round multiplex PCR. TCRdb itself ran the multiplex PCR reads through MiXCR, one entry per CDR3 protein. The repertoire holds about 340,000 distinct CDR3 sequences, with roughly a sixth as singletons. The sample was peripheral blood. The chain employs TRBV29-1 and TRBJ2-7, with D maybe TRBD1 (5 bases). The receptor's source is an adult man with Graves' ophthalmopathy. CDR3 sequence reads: CSVERQGTYEQYF. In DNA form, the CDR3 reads TGCAGCGTTGAACGTCAGGGAACCTACGAGCAGTACTTC.